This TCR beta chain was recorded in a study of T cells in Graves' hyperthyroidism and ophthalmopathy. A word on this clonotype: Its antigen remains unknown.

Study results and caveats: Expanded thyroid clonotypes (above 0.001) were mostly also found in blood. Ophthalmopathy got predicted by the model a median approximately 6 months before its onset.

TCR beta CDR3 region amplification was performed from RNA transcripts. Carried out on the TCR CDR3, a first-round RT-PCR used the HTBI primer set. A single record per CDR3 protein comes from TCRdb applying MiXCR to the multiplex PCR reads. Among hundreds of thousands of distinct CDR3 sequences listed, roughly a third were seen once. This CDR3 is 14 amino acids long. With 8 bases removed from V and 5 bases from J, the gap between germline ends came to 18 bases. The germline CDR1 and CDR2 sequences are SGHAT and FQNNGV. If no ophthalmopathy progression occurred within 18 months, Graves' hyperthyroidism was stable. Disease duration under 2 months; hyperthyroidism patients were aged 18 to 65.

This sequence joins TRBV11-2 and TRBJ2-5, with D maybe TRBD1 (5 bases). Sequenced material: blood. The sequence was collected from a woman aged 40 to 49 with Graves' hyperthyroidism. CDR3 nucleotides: TGTGCCAGCTCAGAAGGGGCTGAAACGGAGACCCAGTACTTC. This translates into CASSEGAETETQYF. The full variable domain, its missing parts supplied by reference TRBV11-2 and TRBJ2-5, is EAGVAQSPRYKIIEKRQSVAFWCNPISGHATLYWYQQILGQGPKLLIQFQNNGVVDDSQLPKDRFSAERLKGVDSTLKIQPAKLEDSAVYLCASSEGAETETQYFGPGTRLLVL.